These T cell receptor beta chains were read from a single sample in a study of post-analysis software for immune sequencing data. Each CDR3 protein gets one entry after TCRdb re-called the PCR reads with MiXCR. Of hundreds of thousands of distinct CDR3 sequences listed, less than 35% were seen once; the top ten hold more than 0.45%. Sequenced: blood. Receptor source: a girl aged 5 to 17 with multiple sclerosis. Each CDR3 is given with its conserved first and last residue. The D gene is left open where the match is weak. Only part of the rows carry a size: once, few, many, or a class if the clone is expanded.

CDR3	DNA	D	size	V	J
CSARGTGANYGYTF	TGCAGTGCTAGAGGGACGGGAGCTAACTATGGCTACACCTTC	NA	NA	TRBV20-1	TRBJ1-2
CSARDLGMGADTQYF	TGCAGTGCTAGAGATTTAGGAATGGGCGCAGATACGCAGTATTTT	NA	NA	TRBV20-1	TRBJ2-3
CASSIIGGRETQYF	TGTGCCAGTAGTATAATCGGGGGTCGAGAGACCCAGTACTTC	NA	NA	TRBV19	TRBJ2-5
CASSVAGAPYNEQFF	TGTGCCAGCAGCGTAGCGGGAGCCCCTTACAATGAGCAGTTCTTC	NA	few	TRBV9	TRBJ2-1
CASSLYVHEQYF	TGTGCCAGCAGCTTATACGTCCACGAGCAGTACTTC	NA	NA	TRBV7-2	TRBJ2-7
CSEADSYNEQFF	TGCAGCGAAGCGGACAGTTACAATGAGCAGTTCTTC	NA	NA	TRBV29-1	TRBJ2-1
CASSLEQETQYF	TGTGCCAGCAGCTTAGAGCAAGAGACCCAGTACTTC	NA	few	TRBV7-2	TRBJ2-5
CASKLAALNYEQYF	TGTGCCAGCAAACTAGCGGCGTTAAACTACGAGCAGTACTTC	TRBD2	few	TRBV6-5	TRBJ2-7
CASSDFVAGAASEQYF	TGTGCCAGCAGTGACTTCGTCGCGGGGGCCGCGAGCGAGCAGTACTTC	NA	NA	TRBV6-1	TRBJ2-7
CASRQTLAIGSQYF	TGTGCCAGCAGGCAAACCCTAGCTATTGGGTCCCAGTACTTC	NA	few	TRBV28	TRBJ2-7
CASSLAVPEQYF	TGTGCCAGCAGCTTAGCGGTCCCCGAGCAGTACTTC	NA	NA	TRBV7-9	TRBJ2-7
CASSLLGARASGANVLTF	TGTGCCAGCAGTTTATTGGGCGCCAGAGCCTCTGGGGCCAACGTCCTGACTTTC	NA	few	TRBV28	TRBJ2-6